This TCR beta chain was captured in a study of blood T cell repertoires in COVID-19 (dated by TCRdb to the early 2020s). Broadly, across the study: Collaborator samples came from the United States, Italy and Spain and covered acute and convalescent phases of COVID-19. Where available, HLA class I and class II types were obtained from metadata supplied by the sample provider rather than from assay-based typing. The material from the prospective study consisted of cDNA or gDNA derived from T cells, B-cell-depleted T cells, or PBMCs. A freely available public database, intended as a resource for researchers studying the immune response to SARS-CoV-2, is where the repertoires were released. Nearly every sample came with metadata listing a de-identified subject ID, COVID-19 status, age in years and sex. Deeply sampled blood TCRbeta repertoires from subjects exposed to, actively infected with, or recovered from COVID-19 were included in the dataset. Samples were obtained from the ongoing ImmuneRACE study (first 160 participants) and from 1,000 to 1,500 subjects provided by 6 global collaborators.

CDR1 MNHNY and CDR2 SVGAGI were looked up in the germline V gene (reference sequence). Relative to germline, V is missing 2 bases and J is missing 5 bases, with 12 bases of the junction outside any gene match. The CDR3 spans 16 residues, from the cysteine through the phenylalanine. Only CDR3 DNA is held: 48 bases, read in frame from base 1. With regard to this clone: What antigen it recognizes has not been identified. There are no base qualities to consult, and no much larger clone falls within one base.

Whole blood was collected in K2EDTA tubes by collaborating institutions according to the institutions' own protocols. For TCRbeta analysis, collaborators shipped samples in one of three forms: frozen whole blood, isolated PBMCs, or DNA extracted from either of those sample types. Study-wide conclusions, independent of this receptor: The quantity of clinical and demographic metadata differed by source and by participant and was supplied without curation.

The immunoSEQ Assay, a bias-controlled multiplex PCR, was used to amplify TCRbeta CDR3 regions from genomic DNA. From the authors' description of their analysis: Nucleated cell counts per sample were estimated from amplification of reference gene primers within the assay. To quantify the absolute abundance of each unique TCRbeta CDR3 rearrangement, sequence reads were collapsed and filtered. For each sample, productive Simpson clonality was calculated as the square root of Simpson's diversity index across productive rearrangements. Sourced from immuneACCESS, this table was stored by TCRdb with only in-frame sequences that have V and J called. A share of the clones is absent; for the studies checked, an unresolved V gene accounts for under half, and the remainder has no known explanation. That table gives V, J and clone size, and the DNA gave D and trimming. For this sample there are 140,000 to 150,000 clones; around 80% appear just once. The top ten clonotypes cover 10% to 15% of the sample.

The specimen sequenced was peripheral blood. This TCR came from a man in his 60s with active or convalescent COVID-19. This chain joins TRBV6-6 to TRBJ2-7; a stretch of 7 junction bases matches TRBD2. The CDR3 in this case is CASSYRAGALKDEQYF. The DNA reads TGTGCCAGCAGTTACAGGGCGGGAGCCTTAAAGGACGAGCAGTACTTC.